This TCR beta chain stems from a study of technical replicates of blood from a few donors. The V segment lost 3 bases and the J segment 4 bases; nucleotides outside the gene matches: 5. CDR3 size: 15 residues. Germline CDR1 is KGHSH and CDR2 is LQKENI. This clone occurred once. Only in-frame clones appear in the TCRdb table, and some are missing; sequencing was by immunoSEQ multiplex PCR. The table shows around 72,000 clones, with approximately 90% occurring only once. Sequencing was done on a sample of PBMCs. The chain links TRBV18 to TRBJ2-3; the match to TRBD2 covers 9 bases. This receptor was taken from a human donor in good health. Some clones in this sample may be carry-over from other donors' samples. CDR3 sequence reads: CASSPPSGESDTQYF. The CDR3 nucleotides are TGTGCCAGCTCACCCCCTAGCGGGGAATCAGATACGCAGTATTTT. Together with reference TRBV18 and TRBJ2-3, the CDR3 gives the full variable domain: NAGVMQNPRHLVRRRGQEARLRCSPMKGHSHVYWYRQLPEEGLKFMVYLQKENIIDESGMPKERFSAEFPKEGPSILRIQQVVRGDSAAYFCASSPPSGESDTQYFGPGTRLTVL.